The sequence of this T cell receptor beta chain was determined in a study of Tregs in tolerant kidney transplant recipients. Germline CDR1 SEHNR, CDR2 FQNEAQ (reference sequence). This CDR3 has 14 residues. Overall study findings and caveats: No direct test of biological reproducibility was done here. The small number of patients limits these findings pending further validation. In tolerant patients, donor-specific Tregs outgrew total Tregs, suggesting antigen-driven expansion.

The data were produced by immunoSEQ multiplex PCR, yet TCRdb's version contains in-frame clones alone and is incomplete. The sample consists of 80,000 or so clones, around 90% of them appearing once. In the case of this clone: Its antigen is still unknown.

Recipients received nonmyeloablative bone marrow transplants from related graft donors, with transient mixed chimerism. The clonotype comes from a human patient who received a combined kidney and bone marrow transplant. Some T cells may arise from the graft donor. The sequences come from CD4+ T cells from blood (PBMCs), collected 24 months after the transplant. The chain combines TRBV7-9 with TRBJ2-5; TRBD2 is a possible D gene (6 bases). The J call may be wrong; the DNA end is better matched by TRBJ2-7. CDR3 DNA sequence: TGTGCCAGCAGCGCGGGACGGAACTCCTACGAGCAGTACTTC. Translated: CASSAGRNSYEQYF.